A single sample gave rise to the 20 T cell receptor beta chains below, sequenced in a study of technical replicates of blood from a few donors. Some clones are missing from TCRdb's copy, which holds only in-frame ones; the method was immunoSEQ multiplex PCR. The sample carries about 73,000 clones, around 93% recorded once. The sequencing sample was made of T cells isolated from PBMCs. Receptor source: a human donor in good health.

J is TRBJ1-1 and V is TRBV5-1; no clear D gene. Germline V gene lookup returns CDR1 SGHRS and CDR2 YFSETQ. This CDR3 comprises 14 residues. V dropped 3 bases and J dropped 1 base, with 10 bases sitting between them. The CDR3 coding sequence is TGCGCCAGCAGCTGGAGAGGGAGGAACACTGAAGCTTTCTTT. It codes for CASSWRGRNTEAFF.

This chain joins TRBV4-1 and TRBJ1-5, with 8 bases identical to TRBD1. The V and J ends lost 3 bases and 6 bases, in that order; junction bases with no gene match: 10. The CDR3 totals 16 residues. Germline V gene sequence: CDR1 MGHRA, CDR2 YSYEKL. The CDR3 loop reads CASSQIGQGRGQPQHF. The CDR3 nucleotides are TGCGCCAGCAGCCAGATCGGACAGGGCCGAGGTCAGCCCCAGCATTTT.

The V gene is TRBV4-1, the J gene TRBJ2-7; tentatively, D is TRBD2 (6 bases). The CDR3 is 16 residues long. Trimming took 1 base from V and 0 from J, leaving 13 bases between them. CDR1 is MGHRA and CDR2 is YSYEKL in the germline V gene. The CDR3 DNA sequence: TGCGCCAGCAGCCAAGGCGGGATGGGGAACTCCTACGAGCAGTACTTC. This codes for CASSQGGMGNSYEQYF.

The genes are TRBV7-9 and TRBJ1-2; the D gene is possibly TRBD1 (6 bases). The V gene's germline CDR1 is SEHNR and CDR2 FQNEAQ (reference sequence). Trimming removed 6 bases from V and 2 bases from J, with 13 bases in between. The CDR3 extends over 14 amino acids. CDR3 protein: CASRRGGGNYGYTF. The CDR3 DNA reads as TGTGCCAGCAGAAGGGGAGGGGGGAACTATGGCTACACCTTC.

Here the CDR3 DNA reads TGTGCCAGCAGTTTATCGGCGACAGCCGAGGAGAGATTTTTCTACGAGCAGTACTTC. Residues: CASSLSATAEERFFYEQYF. The rearrangement joins TRBV27 to TRBJ2-7; D possibly corresponds to TRBD1 (5 bases). CDR1 and CDR2 from the germline V gene are MNHEY and SMNVEV (reference sequence). The CDR3 consists of 19 residues. The V end lost 0 bases, the J end lost 3 bases, and 24 bases lay between the germline ends.

The chain has TRBV27 and TRBJ2-7, with 7 bases lining up with TRBD1. The CDR3 loop spans 16 amino acids. CDR1 and CDR2 (germline): MNHEY, SMNVEV (reference sequence). The junction had 13 bases not matched to a gene; V was cut back by 6 bases and J by 2 bases. The DNA for the CDR3 is TGTGCCAGCAGACCCAGGGGGTCATCTCAGACCTACGAGCAGTACTTC. Its translation is CASRPRGSSQTYEQYF.

This rearrangement joins TRBV7-8 to TRBJ1-4; D is perhaps TRBD1 (5 bases). Per the germline V gene, CDR1 is SGHVS and CDR2 is FQNEAQ. CDR3 length: 15 amino acids. V was shortened by 2 bases and J by 3 bases, with 10 bases between the two germline ends. The CDR3 DNA sequence: TGTGCCAGCAGCTTATCAGGGTCCCCTAATGAAAAACTGTTTTTT. Amino acids: CASSLSGSPNEKLFF.

This CDR3 reads CASGASMNTEAFF. CDR3 bases: TGTGCCAGCGGGGCCTCGATGAACACTGAAGCTTTCTTT. The chain links TRBV14 to TRBJ1-1; maybe TRBD1 (5 bases). The CDR3 consists of 13 residues. Germline V gene lookup returns CDR1 SGHDN and CDR2 FVKESK. Trimming stripped 8 bases from V and 0 bases from J, with 10 bases between.

In this sample, this clone turned up a few times. CDR3 residues: CASSLAYGQGSMYGYTF. CDR3 sequence (DNA): TGTGCCAGCAGCTTAGCGTACGGACAGGGGTCTATGTATGGCTACACCTTC. The rearrangement uses TRBV7-9 and TRBJ1-2, with 9 bases lining up with TRBD1. Losses at the gene ends were 0 bases for V and 5 bases for J; bases not matched to a gene: 10. From germline, CDR1 is SEHNR and CDR2 FQNEAQ (reference sequence). The CDR3 has 17 residues.

CDR3 protein: CASSQGGQGVTYNEQFF. For the CDR3, the DNA is TGCGCCAGCAGCCAAGGGGGACAGGGGGTAACCTACAATGAGCAGTTCTTC. V usage is TRBV4-1 and J usage is TRBJ2-1; 11 nucleotides line up with TRBD1. The CDR3 totals 17 residues. CDR1 is MGHRA, CDR2 YSYEKL, per germline. The V gene end was trimmed by 1 base and the J gene end by 2 bases; junction bases not matched to a gene: 4.

This clone was found a few times. The rearrangement links TRBV5-1 to TRBJ2-2, with D perhaps TRBD2 (6 bases). Germline values: CDR1 SGHRS, CDR2 YFSETQ. CDR3 size: 16 residues. Trimming took 4 bases from V and 3 from J, leaving 16 bases between them. CDR3 nucleotide sequence: TGCGCCAGCAGCCTCACGGGACTGCGAGACACCGGGGAGCTGTTTTTT. This gives the protein CASSLTGLRDTGELFF.

The chain links TRBV13 to TRBJ2-2; 9 bases are a match to TRBD1. This CDR3 comprises 15 residues. Germline V gives CDR1 PRHDT, CDR2 FYEKMQ (reference sequence). J was trimmed by 1 base and V by 5 bases; bases with no gene match: 2. CDR3 amino acids: CASSQGQGNTGELFF. For the CDR3, the DNA is TGTGCCAGCAGCCAGGGACAGGGGAACACCGGGGAGCTGTTTTTT.

This chain links TRBV7-9 with TRBJ1-2; tentative D call: TRBD1 (5 bases). This CDR3 spans 13 amino acids. CDR1 and CDR2 from the germline V gene are SEHNR and FQNEAQ (reference sequence). Between the trimmed V and J ends, which lost 5 bases and 4 bases, there was a span of 11 bases. CDR3 amino acids: CASSLTEAYGYTF. Here the CDR3 DNA reads TGTGCCAGCAGCCTGACAGAAGCCTATGGCTACACCTTC.

The chain employs TRBV19 and TRBJ1-1; TRBD1 is a possible D gene (5 bases). This CDR3 has 15 residues. V gave up 7 bases and J gave up 5 bases, with 20 bases separating them. The germline CDR1 and CDR2 sequences are LNHDA and SQIVND (reference sequence). CDR3 in DNA: TGTGCCAGTACCCCAATCGGCCAGGGTCGAACTGAAGCTTTCTTT. As protein: CASTPIGQGRTEAFF.

The chain employs TRBV6-1 and TRBJ1-5; TRBD1 agrees at 12 bases. The germline gives CDR1 MNHNS, CDR2 SASEGT. The CDR3 length is 15 residues. Trimming took 6 bases from V and 6 from J; bases not matched to a gene: 6. The CDR3 reads CASSPGTGGLQPQHF. CDR3 sequence (DNA): TGTGCCAGCAGCCCCGGGACAGGGGGCCTTCAGCCCCAGCATTTT.

The chain combines TRBV5-1 with TRBJ2-2; TRBD1 matches at 8 bases. CDR3 length: 14 amino acids. V dropped 9 bases and J dropped 4; count of bases not matched to a gene: 8. CDR1 is SGHRS, CDR2 YFSETQ, per germline. CDR3 nucleotides: TGCGCCACCTCCGGGACAGGCCCCACCGGGGAGCTGTTTTTT. Encoded protein: CATSGTGPTGELFF.

J is TRBJ2-1 and V is TRBV7-9; 9 bases line up with TRBD2. Trimming removed 3 bases from V and 8 bases from J; junction bases left unmatched: 5. Germline V gene data show CDR1 as SEHNR and CDR2 as FQNEAQ (reference sequence). The CDR3 totals 14 residues. Written as DNA, the CDR3 is TGTGCCAGCAGCTTTCTAGCGGGATCCGATGAGCAGTTCTTC. Residues: CASSFLAGSDEQFF.

The rearrangement links TRBV7-9 to TRBJ2-7; TRBD2 aligns across 8 bases. Germline V CDR1 and CDR2: SEHNR, FQNEAQ (reference sequence). CDR3 length equals 14 residues. V was clipped by 5 bases and J by 5 bases; unmatched bases: 8. The CDR3 loop reads CASSREAGADEQYF. CDR3 coding DNA: TGTGCCAGCAGCCGTGAAGCGGGAGCTGACGAGCAGTACTTC.

The chain recombines TRBV11-2 with TRBJ2-6; D call uncertain. CDR3 length: 14 amino acids. Trimming took off 4 bases at V and 3 bases at J, with 7 bases between the two ends. Per the germline V gene, CDR1 is SGHAT and CDR2 is FQNNGV. CDR3 sequence reads: CASSSSGGANVLTF. In DNA form, the CDR3 reads TGTGCCAGCAGCTCCTCAGGTGGGGCCAACGTCCTGACTTTC.

This clone was seen a single time. The J gene is TRBJ2-5, the V gene TRBV27; D not resolved. The CDR3 spans 14 residues. V was pared by 0 bases and J by 3 bases, with 8 bases between. Germline assignment: CDR1 MNHEY and CDR2 SMNVEV (reference sequence). The CDR3 reads CASSLSASEETQYF. CDR3 coding DNA: TGTGCCAGCAGTTTATCGGCCAGTGAAGAGACCCAGTACTTC.